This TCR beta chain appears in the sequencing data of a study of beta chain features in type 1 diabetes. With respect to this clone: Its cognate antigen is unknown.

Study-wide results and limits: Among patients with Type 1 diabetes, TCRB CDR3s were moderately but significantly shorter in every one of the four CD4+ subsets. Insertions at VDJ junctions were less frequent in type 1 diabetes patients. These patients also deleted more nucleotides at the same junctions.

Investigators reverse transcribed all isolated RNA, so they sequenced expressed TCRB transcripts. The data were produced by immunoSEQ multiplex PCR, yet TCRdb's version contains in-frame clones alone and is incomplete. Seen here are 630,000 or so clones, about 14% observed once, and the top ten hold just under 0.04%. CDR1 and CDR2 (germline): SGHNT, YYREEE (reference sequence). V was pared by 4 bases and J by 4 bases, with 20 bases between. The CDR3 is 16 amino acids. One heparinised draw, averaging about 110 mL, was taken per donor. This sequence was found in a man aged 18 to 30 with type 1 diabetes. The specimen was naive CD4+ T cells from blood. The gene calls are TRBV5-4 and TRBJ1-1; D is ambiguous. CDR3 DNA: TGTGCCAGCAGCAATGGGATGGTAGCCTTCGGCACTGAAGCTTTCTTT. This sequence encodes CASSNGMVAFGTEAFF.